Following are 12 T cell receptor beta chains from one sample sequenced in a study of blood T cell repertoires in COVID-19. The method was immunoSEQ multiplex PCR; TCRdb's version includes in-frame clones alone and lacks a portion of them. The table includes 170,000 or so clones, 84% detected once. Sequenced input: peripheral blood. The receptor source for this set is a man younger than 35 with active or convalescent COVID-19.

This clone was detected only once. The gene calls are TRBV11-2 and TRBJ2-1; 8 nucleotides line up with TRBD2. The CDR3 is 15 residues long. J was trimmed by 8 bases and V by 1 base; bases with no gene match: 7. Germline values: CDR1 SGHAT, CDR2 FQNNGV. The CDR3 nucleotides are TGTGCCAGCAGCTTAGTTAGCGGGGCTCGCGATGAGCAGTTCTTC. Translated, it gives CASSLVSGARDEQFF.

V is TRBV6-5 and J is TRBJ1-1, with TRBD1 identical over 10 bases. The CDR3 consists of 15 residues. V lost 4 bases to trimming and J lost 6 bases; unmatched junction nucleotides: 8. Germline V gene sequence: CDR1 MNHEY, CDR2 SVGAGI. The chain's CDR3 is CASSLGTGVNAEAFF. CDR3 DNA: TGTGCCAGCAGTTTGGGGACAGGGGTAAACGCTGAAGCTTTCTTT.

The J gene is TRBJ1-2, the V gene TRBV6-5; D uncertain. This CDR3 comprises 13 residues. The germline gives CDR1 MNHEY, CDR2 SVGAGI. The V and J ends lost 6 bases and 6 bases respectively, with 14 bases between them. As DNA, the CDR3 is TGTGCCAGCAGGGCTAACTACCCCCATGGCTACACCTTC. Its translation: CASRANYPHGYTF.

This rearrangement joins TRBV15 to TRBJ1-5; D perhaps matches TRBD1 (5 bases). The germline V gene encodes CDR1 LNHNV and CDR2 YYDKDF (reference sequence). The CDR3 contains 13 residues. V was shortened by 5 bases and J by 7 bases, with 12 bases between the two germline ends. The CDR3 loop reads CATSVLREQPQHF. In DNA, the CDR3 is TGTGCCACCAGCGTCCTCAGGGAACAGCCCCAGCATTTT. The full variable domain, with the rest looked up from reference TRBV15 and TRBJ1-5, is DAMVIQNPRYQVTQFGKPVTLSCSQTLNHNVMYWYQQKSSQAPKLLFHYYDKDFNNEADTPDNFQSRRPNTSFCFLDIRSPGLGDTAMYLCATSVLREQPQHFGDGTRLSIL.

This chain connects TRBV7-5 to TRBJ1-2; the table's D call, TRBD1, was not checked against the DNA. TRBV7-5 is noted as a pseudogene. CDR3 size: 13 residues. The CDR3 sequence is CARSIQGYYGYTF. CDR3 DNA: TGTGCCAGAAGCATCCAGGGCTACTATGGCTACACCTTC.

The gene calls are TRBV6-5 and TRBJ1-5; D gene unclear. The CDR3 has 14 amino acids. Germline values: CDR1 MNHEY, CDR2 SVGAGI. Trimming cost V 6 bases and J 0 bases, with 9 bases left between them. The CDR3 DNA follows: TGTGCCAGCAGAGACAAGAATAGCAATCAGCCCCAGCATTTT. Translated: CASRDKNSNQPQHF.

The chain has TRBV7-9 and TRBJ2-3, with D possibly matching TRBD2 (6 bases). V was shortened by 0 bases and J by 0 bases, with 13 bases between the two germline ends. Germline V CDR1 and CDR2: SEHNR, FQNEAQ (reference sequence). The CDR3 totals 17 residues. CDR3 amino acids: CASSLAPGLFSTDTQYF. DNA of the CDR3: TGTGCCAGCAGCTTAGCCCCGGGACTCTTTAGCACAGATACGCAGTATTTT.

This clone was observed a few times. The chain uses TRBV19 and TRBJ1-6, with 8 nucleotides matching TRBD1. V lost 4 bases, J lost 10 bases, and 6 bases stayed unmatched. Germline-derived CDR1 and CDR2 are LNHDA and SQIVND (reference sequence). The CDR3 sequence is 14 residues long. The DNA of the CDR3 is TGTGCCAGTAGTAGGGGACAGGTCGGGTCACCCCTCCACTTT. Protein sequence: CASSRGQVGSPLHF.

The CDR3: CASSQDWGQGAYEQYF. The CDR3 DNA reads as TGCGCCAGCAGCCAAGACTGGGGTCAGGGGGCCTACGAGCAGTACTTC. The chain joins TRBV4-3 to TRBJ2-7, with 7 bases lining up with TRBD1. This CDR3 has 16 residues. V lost 0 bases and J lost 2; bases outside the gene matches: 7. From germline, CDR1 is LGHNA and CDR2 YSLEER.

The CDR3 DNA reads TGTGCCAGCAGTGACTGGGGAGCGAACACTGAAGCTTTCTTT. This translates into CASSDWGANTEAFF. The chain joins TRBV2 to TRBJ1-1; D call uncertain. The CDR3 sequence is 14 residues long. V gave up 3 bases and J gave up 1 base, with 9 bases separating them. Germline values: CDR1 SNHLY, CDR2 FYNNEI.

The chain recombines TRBV7-2 with TRBJ2-1, with 14 bases identical to TRBD2. This CDR3 is 13 amino acids long. V lost 4 bases and J lost 15; bases outside the gene matches: 5. CDR1 and CDR2 from the germline V gene are SGHTA and FQGNSA. Written as DNA, the CDR3 is TGTGCCAGCAGCTCGGGACTAGCGGGAGTTGGGTTCTTC. This gives the protein CASSSGLAGVGFF.

The chain uses TRBV19 and TRBJ1-5; D may be TRBD1 (5 bases). The CDR3 is made up of 14 amino acids. V was cut by 5 bases and J by 3 bases, with 11 bases left in between. Germline CDR1 LNHDA, CDR2 SQIVND (reference sequence). The CDR3: CASSHDRLNQPQHF. The CDR3 DNA is TGTGCCAGTAGTCACGACAGACTCAATCAGCCCCAGCATTTT.